The next 13 T cell receptor beta chains were all read from a single sample in a study of blood T cell repertoires in COVID-19. Sequenced by immunoSEQ multiplex PCR; TCRdb stores in-frame clones only, minus some. The sample holds under 250,000 clones, about 80% seen once. The sample was peripheral blood. These receptors were collected from a woman aged 55-69 years with acute or convalescent COVID-19.

The chain carries TRBV28 and TRBJ1-5; 7 bases fit TRBD1. The CDR3 covers 15 residues. The V gene's germline CDR1 is MDHEN and CDR2 SYDVKM. The junction had 7 bases not matched to a gene; V was cut back by 5 bases and J by 3 bases. The CDR3 bases are TGTGCCAGCAGTCCAGGGGACAGCTACAATCAGCCCCAGCATTTT. Amino acids: CASSPGDSYNQPQHF.

This chain connects TRBV5-1 to TRBJ2-3; a possible D gene is TRBD2 (5 bases). The V gene lost 5 bases and the J gene lost 6 bases, with 10 bases spanning the gap. Per the germline V gene, CDR1 is SGHRS and CDR2 is YFSETQ. The CDR3 is 12 residues long. CDR3 in DNA: TGCGCCAGCAGATGGGGAGATGATACGCAGTATTTT. It is translated as CASRWGDDTQYF.

V is TRBV4-1 and J is TRBJ1-1; 7 bases fit TRBD1. The CDR3 runs to 15 residues. Trimming cost V 4 bases and J 1 base; bases outside gene matches: 6. The germline gives CDR1 MGHRA, CDR2 YSYEKL. CDR3 protein: CASSLPGQTNTEAFF. The CDR3 DNA reads TGCGCCAGCAGCCTCCCGGGACAGACGAACACTGAAGCTTTCTTT.

The CDR3: CASSRLNQGLMNTEAFF. For the CDR3, the DNA is TGTGCCAGCAGTCGCCTGAACCAGGGACTAATGAACACTGAAGCTTTCTTT. The chain carries TRBV2 and TRBJ1-1; D might be TRBD1 (5 bases). Deletions cut 5 bases from V and 0 bases from J, with 19 bases between. This CDR3 contains 17 residues. From germline, CDR1 is SNHLY and CDR2 FYNNEI.

The genes are TRBV5-8 and TRBJ2-5; 8 nucleotides align to TRBD1. Germline V lookup: CDR1 SGHTS, CDR2 YDEGEE. This CDR3 contains 14 residues. V was clipped by 4 bases and J by 0 bases; unmatched bases: 2. CDR3 amino acids: CASSGTGHQETQYF. The DNA for the CDR3 is TGTGCCAGCAGCGGGACAGGACACCAAGAGACCCAGTACTTC.

The chain joins TRBV10-3 to TRBJ1-1; D unresolved. The CDR3 loop spans 12 amino acids. Germline V gene sequence: CDR1 ENHRY, CDR2 SYGVKD. V lost 11 bases, J lost 1 base, and 11 bases lay in between. The chain's CDR3 is CASGSGNTEAFF. CDR3 bases: TGTGCCTCAGGAAGTGGGAACACTGAAGCTTTCTTT.

The chain combines TRBV25-1 with TRBJ1-6; tentative D call: TRBD1 (6 bases). V dropped 6 bases and J dropped 5 bases, with 11 bases sitting between them. The CDR3 totals 14 residues. CDR1 is MGHDK and CDR2 is SYGVNS in the germline V gene. CDR3 in DNA: TGTGCCAGCAGAGGACAGCCACATAATTCACCCCTCCACTTT. Amino acid sequence: CASRGQPHNSPLHF.

The chain carries TRBV25-1 and TRBJ1-2; tentative D call: TRBD1 (6 bases). The germline gives CDR1 MGHDK, CDR2 SYGVNS. The CDR3 covers 14 residues. The germline V and J ends were trimmed by 4 bases and 4 bases, with 13 bases remaining between them. CDR3 DNA sequence: TGTGCCAGCAGTGGTCGGACAGCCTTCTATGGCTACACCTTC. Amino acids: CASSGRTAFYGYTF.

The J gene is TRBJ1-1, the V gene TRBV6-2 or TRBV6-3; D uncertain. The V and J ends lost 4 bases and 5 bases respectively, with 11 bases between them. CDR1 and CDR2 (germline): MNHEY, SVGEGT. This CDR3 is 13 amino acids long. This CDR3 is CASSFEVRTEAFF. As DNA, the CDR3 is TGTGCCAGCAGTTTCGAGGTGAGGACTGAAGCTTTCTTT.

The gene calls are TRBV19 and TRBJ2-2, with 9 nucleotides matching TRBD2. This CDR3 has 17 amino acids. Losses at the gene ends were 2 bases for V and 1 base for J; bases not matched to a gene: 5. The germline gives CDR1 LNHDA, CDR2 SQIVND (reference sequence). As DNA, the CDR3 is TGTGCCAGTAGTATATTGAGCGGGGGGTTGAACACCGGGGAGCTGTTTTTT. This encodes CASSILSGGLNTGELFF.

The chain recombines TRBV6-2 or TRBV6-3 with TRBJ1-1, with TRBD1 as a possible D gene (6 bases). V was pared by 5 bases and J by 5 bases, with 18 bases between. There are 15 residues in the CDR3. Germline V CDR1 and CDR2: MNHEY, SVGEGT. CDR3 coding DNA: TGTGCCAGCAGTCGTACACAGGGAGTTGGAACTGAAGCTTTCTTT. It specifies CASSRTQGVGTEAFF.

The chain uses TRBV5-1 and TRBJ1-1; 7 nucleotides align to TRBD1. Germline V gene sequence: CDR1 SGHRS, CDR2 YFSETQ. The CDR3 extends over 16 amino acids. V shed 3 bases and J 1 base; nucleotides not matched to a gene: 9. This CDR3 is CASSSTRQGGNTEAFF. CDR3 nucleotide sequence: TGCGCCAGCAGCTCTACCCGACAGGGAGGGAACACTGAAGCTTTCTTT.

The genes are TRBV10-3 and TRBJ1-2; no clear D gene. V was clipped by 6 bases and J by 4 bases, with 21 bases between them. Germline values: CDR1 ENHRY, CDR2 SYGVKD. The CDR3 totals 16 residues. The CDR3 loop is CAIRPRFEGNVYGYTF. In DNA, the CDR3 is TGTGCCATCAGGCCCAGGTTCGAGGGAAACGTCTATGGCTACACCTTC.